A selection of T cell receptor beta chains follows, all from one sample in a study of T cells in Graves' hyperthyroidism and ophthalmopathy. TCRdb reprocessed the multiplex PCR reads via MiXCR and lists one record per CDR3 protein. This sample has approximately 620,000 distinct CDR3 sequences, with over 11% found just once. What was sequenced was blood. The source of these receptors is a young woman with Graves' hyperthyroidism that later progressed to Graves' ophthalmopathy. CDR3s include the opening cysteine and the closing phenylalanine or tryptophan. D genes are given only for firm matches. Clone size appears in some rows only: once, few, many, or a class for an expanded clone.

v_gene	j_gene	d_gene	abundance	CDR3aa	CDR3nt
TRBV6-1	TRBJ2-1	.	many	CASRNEGPYNEQFF	TGTGCCAGCCGAAACGAGGGGCCCTACAATGAGCAGTTCTTC
TRBV6-6	TRBJ2-7	.	many	CASSYSGGLDYEQYF	TGTGCCAGCAGTTACTCGGGGGGACTTGACTACGAGCAGTACTTC
TRBV10-2	TRBJ2-1	.	many	CASSDGHEQFF	TGCGCCAGCAGTGACGGCCATGAGCAGTTCTTC
TRBV6-2/TRBV6-3	TRBJ1-2	.	many	CASSYGEGGNYGYTF	TGTGCCAGCAGTTACGGGGAGGGAGGAAACTATGGCTACACCTTC
TRBV28	TRBJ1-4	.	.	CASTPRGVGKLFF	TGTGCCAGCACCCCCCGGGGGGTTGGGAAACTGTTTTTT
TRBV20-1	TRBJ2-7	.	.	CSAPTGRSTYEQYF	TGCAGTGCACCCACAGGGAGGAGTACCTACGAGCAGTACTTC
TRBV2	TRBJ2-5	.	many	CASSRSLAWETQYF	TGTGCCAGCAGTCGTTCTCTAGCGTGGGAGACCCAGTACTTC
TRBV9	TRBJ2-2	TRBD2	.	CASSVDGAGEGRVGELFF	TGTGCCAGCAGCGTAGATGGGGCGGGGGAGGGCCGCGTCGGGGAGCTGTTTTTT
TRBV5-1	TRBJ2-7	TRBD1	many	CASSSLGQGTYEQYF	TGCGCCAGCAGCTCACTGGGACAGGGGACGTACGAGCAGTACTTC
TRBV5-8	TRBJ2-7	TRBD1	.	CASSRPDRAGEQYF	TGTGCCAGCAGCCGCCCGGACAGGGCGGGGGAGCAGTACTTC
TRBV5-4	TRBJ2-1	TRBD2	.	CASSSSSGMSYNEQFF	TGTGCCAGCAGCTCCTCTAGCGGAATGTCCTACAATGAGCAGTTCTTC
TRBV5-1	TRBJ2-3	.	many	CASSLEDGVQLGGDTQYF	TGCGCCAGCAGCTTGGAGGACGGAGTCCAGCTTGGAGGAGATACGCAGTATTTT
TRBV5-5	TRBJ2-5	TRBD1	.	CASSGPDRVETQYF	TGTGCCAGCAGCGGACCAGACAGGGTCGAGACCCAGTACTTC
TRBV6-1	TRBJ1-1	.	.	CASTPLGTSDTEGFF	TGTGCCAGCACCCCTTTAGGGACTTCGGACACTGAAGGTTTCTTT
TRBV27	TRBJ2-7	TRBD2	.	CASSSPGTSGASDSYEQYF	TGTGCCAGCAGTTCCCCCGGGACTAGCGGGGCCAGCGATTCCTACGAGCAGTACTTC
TRBV4-1	TRBJ2-5	TRBD2	.	CASSKGLGETQYF	TGCGCCAGCAGCAAGGGACTAGGGGAGACCCAGTACTTC
TRBV29-1	TRBJ2-7	.	few	CSVKGGADEQYF	TGCAGCGTGAAAGGGGGGGCCGACGAGCAGTACTTC
TRBV20-1	TRBJ2-3	.	many	CSASFSPNTDTQYF	TGCAGTGCTAGCTTTTCTCCCAACACAGATACGCAGTATTTT
TRBV18	TRBJ2-2	.	few	CASSPSGTHTGELFF	TGTGCCAGCTCACCGTCCGGGACACACACCGGGGAGCTGTTTTTT
TRBV11-1	TRBJ2-3	TRBD2	many	CASSLFPSGSPTDTQYF	TGTGCCAGCAGCTTATTCCCTAGCGGGAGTCCCACAGATACGCAGTATTTT
TRBV5-6	TRBJ2-5	.	many	CASSRPRTIQETQYF	TGTGCCAGCAGCAGACCCCGGACTATCCAAGAGACCCAGTACTTC
TRBV11-3	TRBJ1-2	.	many	CASSLGFSPHLNGYTF	TGTGCCAGCAGCTTAGGCTTTTCCCCACACCTCAATGGCTACACCTTC
TRBV27	TRBJ2-7	TRBD2	few	CASSSLAGGEQYF	TGTGCCAGCAGTTCTCTAGCGGGAGGCGAGCAGTACTTC
TRBV5-4	TRBJ2-1	.	.	CASSFEAGTTDEQFF	TGTGCCAGCAGCTTCGAGGCGGGTACTACGGATGAGCAGTTCTTC
TRBV2	TRBJ1-4	TRBD1	many	CASETGDATNEKLFF	TGTGCCAGCGAGACAGGGGATGCAACTAATGAAAAACTGTTTTTT